Following are 18 T cell receptor beta chains from one sample sequenced in a study of blood T cell repertoires in COVID-19. Data came from immunoSEQ multiplex PCR; TCRdb stores just in-frame clones and leaves some out. Among 350,000 to 450,000 clones, 80% to 90% were seen once, and the ten largest hold about 7.6%. Sequencing was done on a sample of peripheral blood. These receptors all come from a woman aged 60-75 years with COVID-19, enrolled during active disease.

This clone was seen a handful of times. This chain uses TRBV11-1 with TRBJ1-2; 9 bases fit TRBD1. This CDR3 has 16 amino acids. Germline CDR1 and CDR2: SGHAT and FQDESV (reference sequence). V was pared by 4 bases and J by 5 bases, with 11 bases of the junction left unmatched. CDR3 in DNA: TGTGCCAGCAGCTCCGGACAGGGGCTTTCCCCTTATGGCTACACCTTC. As protein: CASSSGQGLSPYGYTF.

The rearrangement links TRBV7-9 to TRBJ2-1; TRBD2 matches at 12 bases. The CDR3 consists of 16 residues. With V trimmed by 6 bases and J by 4 bases, 7 bases remained unmatched. The germline CDR1 and CDR2 sequences are SEHNR and FQNEAQ (reference sequence). CDR3 coding DNA: TGTGCCAGCAGTTCTACTAGCGGGGGGCTATACAATGAGCAGTTCTTC. Translation gives CASSSTSGGLYNEQFF.

This clone occurred once. The rearrangement uses TRBV19 and TRBJ2-7; 10 bases agree with TRBD2. The length of the CDR3 is 16 residues. V was clipped by 7 bases and J by 7 bases; unmatched bases: 16. The V gene's germline CDR1 is LNHDA and CDR2 SQIVND (reference sequence). In DNA form, the CDR3 reads TGTGCCAGTAATACTAGCGGGGCATCCCAGGGCCTTGAGCAGTACTTC. Its translation: CASNTSGASQGLEQYF.

V gene TRBV19 combines with J gene TRBJ1-1; possible D gene TRBD1, 6 bases. Germline V lookup: CDR1 LNHDA, CDR2 SQIVND (reference sequence). V lost 4 bases and J lost 0, with 18 bases in between. CDR3 size: 17 residues. The CDR3 nucleotides read TGTGCCAGTAGTAGCCTCAGGGGTACGGCAATGAACACTGAAGCTTTCTTT. Protein sequence: CASSSLRGTAMNTEAFF.

This chain uses TRBV4-1 with TRBJ1-1; no definite D call. The CDR3 is 15 residues long. The germline CDR1 and CDR2 sequences are MGHRA and YSYEKL. Trimming left V 7 bases short and J 0 bases short, with 15 bases between. CDR3 DNA: TGCGCCAGCAAATGGAGTACGGCCATGAACACTGAAGCTTTCTTT. Protein: CASKWSTAMNTEAFF.

V and J are TRBV6-2 or TRBV6-3 and TRBJ2-1; TRBD2 matches 11 bases. J lost 7 bases, V lost 2 bases, and 4 bases had no gene match. This CDR3 spans 15 amino acids. Germline assignment: CDR1 MNHEY and CDR2 SVGEGT. The CDR3 here is CASSYDSGGGNEQFF. As DNA, the CDR3 is TGTGCCAGCAGTTACGATAGCGGGGGGGGAAATGAGCAGTTCTTC.

The chain uses TRBV9 and TRBJ1-6, with 10 bases fitting TRBD1. Germline CDR1 and CDR2: SGDLS and YYNGEE. The CDR3 runs to 20 residues. V gave up 4 bases and J gave up 5 bases; unmatched junction bases: 18. DNA for the CDR3: TGTGCCAGCAGCTCCGGGACAGGGGCCATCGGGGATATAGATAATTCACCCCTCCACTTT. It translates to CASSSGTGAIGDIDNSPLHF. The variable domain in full, completed from reference TRBV9 and TRBJ1-6, reads DSGVTQTPKHLITATGQRVTLRCSPRSGDLSVYWYQQSLDQGLQFLIQYYNGEERAKGNILERFSAQQFPDLHSELNLSSLELGDSALYFCASSSGTGAIGDIDNSPLHFGNGTRLTVT.

This clone was observed a handful of times. The V call is TRBV7-9, the J call TRBJ1-3, with D possibly TRBD1 on 5 matching bases. Trimming cost V 2 bases and J 0 bases, with 14 bases left between them. This CDR3 is built from 17 residues. Germline CDR1 and CDR2: SEHNR and FQNEAQ (reference sequence). CDR3 bases: TGTGCCAGCAGCTTACAGGGTTCGGACGGCTCTGGAAACACCATATATTTT. It encodes CASSLQGSDGSGNTIYF.

The chain employs TRBV19 and TRBJ1-2; D unclear. Trimming cost V 0 bases and J 4 bases, with 12 bases left between them. Germline CDR1 LNHDA, CDR2 SQIVND (reference sequence). The CDR3 runs to 15 residues. This CDR3 is CASSIEARPLYGYTF. In DNA form, the CDR3 reads TGTGCCAGTAGTATAGAGGCCCGTCCCCTCTATGGCTACACCTTC.

The V gene is TRBV30, the J gene TRBJ2-7; tentative D call: TRBD1 (5 bases). CDR1 GTSNPN and CDR2 SVGIG come from the germline V gene (reference sequence). V lost 2 bases to trimming and J lost 0 bases, with 20 bases between them. This CDR3 has 17 residues. Here the CDR3 DNA reads TGTGCCTGGAGTCCCTCCCGACAGTATAGGGACTCCTACGAGCAGTACTTC. It codes for CAWSPSRQYRDSYEQYF. The variable domain in full, completed from reference TRBV30 and TRBJ2-7, reads SQTIHQWPATLVQPVGSPLSLECTVEGTSNPNLYWYRQAAGRGLQLLFYSVGIGQISSEVPQNLSASRPQDRQFILSSKKLLLSDSGFYLCAWSPSRQYRDSYEQYFGPGTRLTVT.

This clone appeared once. This chain connects TRBV9 to TRBJ2-1; a weak D match, TRBD1 (5 bases). Germline V gene lookup returns CDR1 SGDLS and CDR2 YYNGEE. Deletions cut 4 bases from V and 8 bases from J, with 19 bases between. This CDR3 contains 15 residues. The CDR3, as DNA: TGTGCCAGCAGCCCGGTTCCGACAGCCGCGGATGAGCAGTTCTTC. It encodes CASSPVPTAADEQFF.

The V and J genes are TRBV7-2 and TRBJ2-1, with D tentatively TRBD2 (6 bases). Per the germline V gene, CDR1 is SGHTA and CDR2 is FQGNSA. Trimming stripped 2 bases from V and 3 bases from J, with 20 bases between. This CDR3 spans 18 amino acids. The CDR3 DNA reads TGTGCCAGCAGCTTACCTCGGGAGCCCAGCGGGTTCTACAATGAGCAGTTCTTC. It yields the protein CASSLPREPSGFYNEQFF.

Comments on this clone: The same CDR3 arises from other DNA sequences in this sample as well. The rearrangement links TRBV7-9 to TRBJ1-2; D might be TRBD1 (5 bases). The CDR3 sequence is 12 residues long. Germline CDR1 SEHNR, CDR2 FQNEAQ (reference sequence). Trimming shortened V by 2 bases and J by 6 bases, and 7 bases separated the two germline ends. CDR3 nucleotides: TGTGCCAGCAGCTTATCAGGGAATGGCTACACCTTC. Its translation is CASSLSGNGYTF.

The V call is TRBV14, the J call TRBJ1-2; 8 nucleotides match TRBD1. Germline trimming cut 4 bases from V and 4 bases from J; bases unmatched to any gene: 5. Germline values: CDR1 SGHDN, CDR2 FVKESK. This CDR3 region has 14 residues. CDR3 nucleotide sequence: TGTGCCAGCAGCCGAGGACAGGGCCTCTATGGCTACACCTTC. It specifies CASSRGQGLYGYTF.

The chain is built from TRBV4-1 and TRBJ2-5; tentatively, D is TRBD2 (5 bases). V was shortened by 0 bases and J by 3 bases, with 8 bases between the two germline ends. The CDR3 has 14 residues. Germline CDR1 is MGHRA and CDR2 is YSYEKL. CDR3 DNA: TGCGCCAGCAGCCAAGACGTCGGGGAAGAGACCCAGTACTTC. Its translation is CASSQDVGEETQYF.

This chain joins TRBV4-3 and TRBJ2-1; TRBD2 might be the D (5 bases). The germline CDR1 and CDR2 sequences are LGHNA and YSLEER. The germline V and J ends were trimmed by 6 bases and 2 bases, with 8 bases remaining between them. The CDR3 runs 13 residues. The CDR3 protein is CASSERPYNEQFF. The CDR3 nucleotides are TGCGCCAGCAGTGAGCGGCCCTACAATGAGCAGTTCTTC.

The V gene is TRBV2, the J gene TRBJ1-1; tentatively, D is TRBD1 (6 bases). The CDR3 is 13 amino acids. Germline V gene sequence: CDR1 SNHLY, CDR2 FYNNEI. The ends were cut back, 8 bases at V and 3 bases at J, with 13 bases in the middle. The CDR3 loop is CASARTVYTEAFF. Here the CDR3 DNA reads TGTGCCAGCGCTCGGACAGTCTACACTGAAGCTTTCTTT.

This chain links TRBV9 with TRBJ1-2, with TRBD1 identical over 9 bases. The germline CDR1 and CDR2 sequences are SGDLS and YYNGEE. Germline trimming cut 4 bases from V and 7 bases from J; bases unmatched to any gene: 11. The CDR3 length is 15 residues. CDR3 region: CASSRGGTGLGGYTF. Here the CDR3 DNA reads TGTGCCAGCAGCCGAGGGGGGACAGGGCTCGGTGGCTACACCTTC.